This is a list of T cell receptor beta chains from one sample in a study of blood T cells in healthy people across ages. A single record per CDR3 protein comes from TCRdb applying MiXCR to the 5' RACE reads. The table records roughly 560,000 distinct CDR3 sequences, under 30% of them present only once. The same data also contributed to another study, on T cells of mothers and their children.

Sequenced input: blood. The origin of the receptors is a boy younger than 18 in good health. Each CDR3 is given with its conserved first and last residue. The D gene is left open where the match is weak. Rows give clone size only sometimes, using once, few, many, or a class for an expanded clone.

>NA|TRBJ1-2|TRBD1|TRBV9
CASSPETGDGYTF
TGTGCCAGCAGCCCCGAGACAGGGGATGGCTACACCTTC
>NA|TRBJ2-7|TRBD2|TRBV2
CTSSDYGRAAGEQYF
TGTACCAGCAGTGATTACGGGAGGGCAGCAGGGGAGCAGTACTTC
>NA|TRBJ2-5|NA|TRBV18
CASSRDSHQETQYF
TGTGCCAGCTCACGCGACAGTCATCAAGAGACCCAGTACTTC
>few|TRBJ2-1|TRBD2|TRBV20-1
CSASGGSSYNEQFF
TGCAGTGCTAGCGGGGGGAGCTCCTACAATGAGCAGTTCTTC
>NA|TRBJ2-1|NA|TRBV19
CASSLNGAPGDANEQFF
TGTGCCAGTAGTCTGAACGGGGCCCCGGGGGATGCCAATGAGCAGTTCTTC
>NA|TRBJ1-1|NA|TRBV9
CASSVTPSGNTEALF
TGTGCCAGCAGCGTAACTCCATCGGGGAACACTGAAGCTCTCTTT
>NA|TRBJ2-5|TRBD1|TRBV7-2
CASSVQGAETQYF
TGTGCCAGCAGCGTACAGGGGGCCGAGACCCAGTACTTC
>few|TRBJ2-7|TRBD1|TRBV20-1
CSVKDRDRGHEQYF
TGCAGTGTAAAGGATCGGGACAGGGGCCACGAGCAGTACTTC
>NA|TRBJ2-1|TRBD1|TRBV7-6
CASSLGGQGVGEQFF
TGTGCCAGCAGCTTAGGGGGACAGGGGGTCGGTGAGCAGTTCTTC
>NA|TRBJ2-1|NA|TRBV18
CASTPPGGAGGVYNEQFF
TGTGCCAGCACACCACCGGGGGGCGCAGGGGGAGTCTACAATGAGCAGTTCTTC
>NA|TRBJ2-2|TRBD1|TRBV18
CASSPLGQGSTGELFF
TGTGCCAGCTCACCACTGGGACAGGGCAGCACCGGGGAGCTGTTTTTT
>NA|TRBJ1-4|NA|TRBV27
CASRRYDNEKLFF
TGTGCCAGCCGACGATATGATAATGAAAAACTGTTTTTT
>NA|TRBJ2-2|TRBD1|TRBV4-1
CASSWYRGNTGELFF
TGCGCCAGCAGCTGGTACAGGGGAAACACCGGGGAGCTGTTTTTT
>few|TRBJ2-3|NA|TRBV20-1
CSAAAGASWGTDTQYF
TGCAGTGCGGCGGCGGGGGCCTCATGGGGCACAGATACGCAGTATTTT
>NA|TRBJ2-7|TRBD1|TRBV20-1
CSASTGDLYF
TGCAGTGCCTCGACAGGGGATCTGTACTTC
>few|TRBJ1-5|TRBD1|TRBV19
CASSYGQGQQPQHF
TGTGCCAGTAGTTACGGACAGGGTCAACAGCCCCAGCATTTT
>NA|TRBJ2-5|TRBD2|TRBV28
CASSLRASGTVETQYF
TGTGCCAGCAGTTTAAGGGCTAGCGGGACCGTGGAGACCCAGTACTTC
>NA|TRBJ2-5|NA|TRBV5-1
CASSLDHRETQYF
TGCGCCAGCAGCTTGGACCACAGGGAGACCCAGTACTTC
>NA|TRBJ1-6|NA|TRBV7-2
CASSLSIGGIGSPLHF
TGTGCCAGCAGCCTTTCTATTGGGGGGATAGGATCACCCCTCCACTTT
>many|TRBJ2-5|NA|TRBV4-1
CASSPGQPQETQYF
TGCGCCAGCAGCCCAGGACAACCCCAAGAGACCCAGTACTTC
>NA|TRBJ2-1|NA|TRBV4-3
CASSQEGAPLRGSDEQFF
TGCGCCAGCAGCCAGGAGGGGGCCCCACTTCGGGGGTCCGATGAGCAGTTCTTC
>NA|TRBJ2-1|TRBD2|TRBV7-9
CASSSGTSGDIGDNEQFF
TGTGCCAGCAGCTCAGGGACTAGCGGAGACATTGGGGACAATGAGCAGTTCTTC